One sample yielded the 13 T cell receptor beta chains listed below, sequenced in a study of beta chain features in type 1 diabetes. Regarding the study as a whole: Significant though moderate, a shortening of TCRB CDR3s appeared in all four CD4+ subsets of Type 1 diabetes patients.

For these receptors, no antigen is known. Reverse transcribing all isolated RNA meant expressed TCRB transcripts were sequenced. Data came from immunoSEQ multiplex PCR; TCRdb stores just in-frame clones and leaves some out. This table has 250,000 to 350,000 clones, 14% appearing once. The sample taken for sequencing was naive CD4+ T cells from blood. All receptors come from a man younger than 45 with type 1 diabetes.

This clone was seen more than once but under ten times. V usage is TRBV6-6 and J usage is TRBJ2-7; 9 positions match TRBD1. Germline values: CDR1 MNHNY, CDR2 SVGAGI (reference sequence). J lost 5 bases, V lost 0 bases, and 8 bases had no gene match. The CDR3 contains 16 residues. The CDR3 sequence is CASSYSPGTGIDEQYF. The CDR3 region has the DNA TGTGCCAGCAGTTACTCCCCCGGGACAGGGATCGACGAGCAGTACTTC.

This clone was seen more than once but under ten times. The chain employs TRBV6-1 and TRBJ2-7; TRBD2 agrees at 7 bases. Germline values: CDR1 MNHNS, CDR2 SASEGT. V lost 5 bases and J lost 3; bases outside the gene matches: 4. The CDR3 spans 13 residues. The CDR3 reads CASSRDYNYEQYF. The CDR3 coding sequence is TGTGCCAGCAGTCGGGACTATAACTACGAGCAGTACTTC.

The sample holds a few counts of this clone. Here the CDR3 DNA reads TGTGCCAGCAGCTTAGGGGGAGGGACCTATGGCTACACCTTC. Its protein product is CASSLGGGTYGYTF. The chain uses TRBV7-2 and TRBJ1-2, with a weak D call TRBD1 (5 bases). Germline loops: CDR1 SGHTA, CDR2 FQGNSA. The CDR3 loop spans 14 amino acids. V was clipped by 1 base and J by 4 bases, with 10 bases between them.

The DNA for the CDR3 is TGTGCCAGCAGCCTTCTGACAGGGGGCTTTACAGATACGCAGTATTTT. It yields the protein CASSLLTGGFTDTQYF. The genes are TRBV14 and TRBJ2-3; TRBD1 matches 10 bases. J lost 3 bases, V lost 4 bases, and 7 bases had no gene match. Germline V gene lookup returns CDR1 SGHDN and CDR2 FVKESK. This CDR3 spans 16 amino acids.

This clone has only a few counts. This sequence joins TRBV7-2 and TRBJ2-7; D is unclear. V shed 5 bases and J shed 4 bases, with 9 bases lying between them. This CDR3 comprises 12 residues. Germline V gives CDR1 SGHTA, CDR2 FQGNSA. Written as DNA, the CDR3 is TGTGCCAGCAGCCCACGTAGTTACGAGCAGTACTTC. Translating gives CASSPRSYEQYF.

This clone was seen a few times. Written as DNA, the CDR3 is TGTGCCAGCAGCTTAGTAGGGGGTCGGACCGGGGAGCTGTTTTTT. Its protein product is CASSLVGGRTGELFF. V gene TRBV7-6 combines with J gene TRBJ2-2; perhaps TRBD1 as D (6 bases). The V end was cut by 1 base, the J end by 5 bases, with 11 bases between. The CDR3 totals 15 residues. Germline CDR1 and CDR2: SGHVS and FNYEAQ.

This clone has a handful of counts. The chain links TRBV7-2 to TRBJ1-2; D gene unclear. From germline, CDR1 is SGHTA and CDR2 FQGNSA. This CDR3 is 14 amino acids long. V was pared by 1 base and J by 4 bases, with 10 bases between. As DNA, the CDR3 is TGTGCCAGCAGCTTAGGCGGGGAATCCTATGGCTACACCTTC. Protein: CASSLGGESYGYTF.

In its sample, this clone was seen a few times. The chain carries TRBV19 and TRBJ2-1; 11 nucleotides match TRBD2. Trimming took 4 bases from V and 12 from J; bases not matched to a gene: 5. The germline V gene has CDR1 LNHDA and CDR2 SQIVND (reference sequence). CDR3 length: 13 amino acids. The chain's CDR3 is CASSTGGLAGQFF. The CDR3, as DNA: TGTGCCAGTAGTACCGGAGGACTAGCGGGGCAGTTCTTC.

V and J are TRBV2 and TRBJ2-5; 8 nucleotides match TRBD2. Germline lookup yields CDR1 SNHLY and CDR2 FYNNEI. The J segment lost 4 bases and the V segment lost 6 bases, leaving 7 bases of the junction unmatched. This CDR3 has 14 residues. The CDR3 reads CASRNTGTRETQYF. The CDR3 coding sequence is TGTGCCAGCAGGAATACCGGGACTAGAGAGACCCAGTACTTC. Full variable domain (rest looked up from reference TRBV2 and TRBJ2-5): EPEVTQTPSHQVTQMGQEVILRCVPISNHLYFYWYRQILGQKVEFLVSFYNNEISEKSEIFDDQFSVERPDGSNFTLKIRSTKLEDSAMYFCASRNTGTRETQYFGPGTRLLVL.

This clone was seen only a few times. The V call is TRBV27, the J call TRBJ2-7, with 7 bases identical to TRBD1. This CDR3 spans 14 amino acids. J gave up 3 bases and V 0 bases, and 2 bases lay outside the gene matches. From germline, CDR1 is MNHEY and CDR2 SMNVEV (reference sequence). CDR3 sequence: CASSLSGQNYEQYF. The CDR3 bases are TGTGCCAGCAGTTTATCGGGACAGAACTACGAGCAGTACTTC.

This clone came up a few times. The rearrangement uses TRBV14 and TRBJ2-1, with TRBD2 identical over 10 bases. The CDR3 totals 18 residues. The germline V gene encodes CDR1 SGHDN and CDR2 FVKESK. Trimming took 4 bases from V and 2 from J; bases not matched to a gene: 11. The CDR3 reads CASSRALAGSYPYNEQFF. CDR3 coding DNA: TGTGCCAGCAGCCGGGCACTAGCGGGATCTTACCCCTACAATGAGCAGTTCTTC.

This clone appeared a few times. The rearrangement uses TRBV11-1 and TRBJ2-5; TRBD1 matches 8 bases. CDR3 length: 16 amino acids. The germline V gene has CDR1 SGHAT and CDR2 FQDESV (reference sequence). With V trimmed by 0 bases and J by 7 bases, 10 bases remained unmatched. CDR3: CASSLALGQVLGTQYF. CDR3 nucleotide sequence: TGTGCCAGCAGCTTAGCCTTGGGACAGGTCCTGGGGACCCAGTACTTC.

The CDR3 loop reads CASSRIATSSYNEQFF. The CDR3 DNA follows: TGCGCCAGCAGCCGGATAGCGACAAGCTCCTACAATGAGCAGTTCTTC. The chain joins TRBV5-1 to TRBJ2-1; D may be TRBD2 (5 bases). This CDR3 is built from 16 residues. CDR1 and CDR2 from the germline V gene are SGHRS and YFSETQ. Trimming stripped 4 bases from V and 0 bases from J, with 14 bases between.